This T cell receptor beta chain was obtained from a study of T cell changes during pregnancy in multiple sclerosis (dated by TCRdb to 2018 to 2020). Looking at the study overall: The study looked at changes in the T cell repertoire across pregnancy in women with multiple sclerosis.

The library was generated by the immunoSEQ multiplex PCR assay. Entries here come from immuneACCESS through TCRdb and include only in-frame sequences with V and J called. Some clones fail to appear in such tables; in the studies checked, an unresolved V gene covers under half of the shortfall, and the cause of the remainder is unknown. Counted in this sample were 30,000 or so clones; around nine tenths of them appeared once. 5% to 8% of the sample comes from the top ten. As for this clone: Its cognate antigen has yet to be identified. Nothing much larger sits one base from this clone, and base qualities are not available.

The CDR3 contains 17 residues, cysteine and phenylalanine counted. Only the CDR3 portion is preserved as DNA: 51 bases, with reading frame beginning at the first base. Compared with germline, V lacks 2 bases and J lacks 0 bases; bases without a gene match: 7. CDR1 and CDR2 are read off the germline V gene (reference sequence) as LNHNV and YYDKDF. Recombination linked TRBV15 to TRBJ2-1; 7 middle bases align to TRBD2. The TCR sequence derives from a female donor with multiple sclerosis, enrolled in a pregnancy study. The sample in question was CD8+ T cells from peripheral blood mononuclear cells, obtained before pregnancy. The CDR3 reads CATSRHRTSASYNEQFF. The nucleotide sequence is given as TGTGCCACCAGCAGACACCGTACTAGCGCCTCCTACAATGAGCAGTTCTTC.